This T cell receptor beta chain originates from a study of OX40 agonist ivuxolimab in advanced cancers. Study context: Cancers in dose escalation were hepatocellular, melanoma, renal cell and head and neck.

CDR3 length equals 14 residues. V was pared by 0 bases and J by 8 bases, with 13 bases between. CDR1 is ENHRY and CDR2 is SYGVKD in the germline V gene. Profiling relied on immunoSEQ multiplex PCR, and the TCRdb table lists in-frame clones only, not all of them. The repertoire holds about 15,000 clones, with 90% to 95% as singletons. Specimen: CD4+ or CD8+ T cells sorted from blood, collected in a trial of the OX40 agonist ivuxolimab. The rearrangement links TRBV10-3 to TRBJ1-2, with D perhaps TRBD1 (6 bases). This sequence originates from an adult with an advanced solid tumor such as melanoma, head and neck, liver or kidney cancer. In DNA form, the CDR3 reads TGTGCCATCAGTGAGTCGTGGGACATCTGGGGCTACACCTTC. It yields the protein CAISESWDIWGYTF.